This TCR beta chain was captured in a study of chemoradiotherapy in HPV16-positive cancers (dated by TCRdb to between 2022 and 2023). With regard to the full study: Using functional T-cell assays on cells from a couple of HPV16-positive patients, the researchers defined candidate HPV-specific T-cell clones and common TCR motifs. The study asked whether T-cell immunity against the HPV oncoproteins E6 and E7 changes during chemoradiotherapy and whether it affects survival. Next, the candidate HPV-specific TCRs and motifs were followed in TCR repertoires from about 90 patients with HPV-related cancers.

CDR3 length: 15 amino acids, cysteine to phenylalanine. Just the 45-base CDR3 DNA is kept, in frame starting at base 1. The CDR1 and CDR2 encoded by the germline V gene are MNHEY and SVGAGI. Trimming leaves V shorter by 5 bases and J shorter by 3 bases, with the junction holding 6 bases beyond the gene matches. The method was the immunoSEQ multiplex PCR assay. TCRdb obtained this table from immuneACCESS and retained in-frame rearrangements with V and J assigned. These tables miss some clones; where compared with another copy, unresolved V genes account for less than half of the shortfall, and the remainder is unexplained. This sample is represented by tens of thousands of clones; around 83% of them were singletons. Clones ranked in the top ten supply 2.1% of the sample. Repertoires were sampled repeatedly over the course of chemoradiotherapy so that clonal expansion in the tumor microenvironment could be followed.

The table lists this clone with a count of one. Its binding antigen is unknown. The sample holds no much larger clone one base away, and base qualities are not on file. Summary of the overall study and its limitations: The functional definition of HPV-specific T cells was derived from only a couple of HPV16-positive patients, and the survival association was reported for HPV16-positive patients. In HPV16-positive patients, expansion of HPV-responsive T cells during chemoradiotherapy was found to be associated with improved recurrence-free survival. Expansion of candidate HPV-specific clones and E7-related TCR motifs was observed in the tumor microenvironment during treatment, whereas no such expansion was observed for non-HPV-specific T cells.

This sequence uses TRBV6-5 and TRBJ2-2; 7 bases in between match TRBD1. This receptor was identified in a human donor with HPV-associated anogenital cancer. Sequenced material: blood, taken from a patient who underwent chemoradiotherapy. The nucleotides are TGTGCCAGCAGTCCGACAGGGTTCGACACCGGGGAGCTGTTTTTT. Translated, this gives CASSPTGFDTGELFF.